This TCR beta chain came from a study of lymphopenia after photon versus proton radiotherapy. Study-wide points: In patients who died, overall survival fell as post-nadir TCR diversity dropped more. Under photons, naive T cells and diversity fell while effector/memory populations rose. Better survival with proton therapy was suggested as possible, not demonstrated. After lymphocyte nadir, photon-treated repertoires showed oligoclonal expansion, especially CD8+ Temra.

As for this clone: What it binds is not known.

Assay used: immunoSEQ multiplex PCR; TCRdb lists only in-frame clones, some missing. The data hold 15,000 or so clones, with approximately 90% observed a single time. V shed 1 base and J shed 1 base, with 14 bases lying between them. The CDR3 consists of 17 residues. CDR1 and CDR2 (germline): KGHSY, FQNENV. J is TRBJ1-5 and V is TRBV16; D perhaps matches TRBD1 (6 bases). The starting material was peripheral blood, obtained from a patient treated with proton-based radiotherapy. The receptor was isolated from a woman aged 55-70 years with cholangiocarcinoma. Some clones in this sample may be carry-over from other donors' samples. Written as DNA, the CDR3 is TGTGCCAGCAGCCAATTTGGGGGCACAGGGAGCAATCAGCCCCAGCATTTT. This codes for CASSQFGGTGSNQPQHF.